The clone carrying this T cell receptor beta chain has just one count. This sample was taken from a study of blood T cell repertoires in COVID-19. Some clones are missing from TCRdb's copy, which holds only in-frame ones; the method was immunoSEQ multiplex PCR. Of tens of thousands of clones in the sample, 90% were seen once. V shed 8 bases and J shed 0 bases, with 16 bases lying between them. CDR1 is SEHNR and CDR2 is FQNEAQ in the germline V gene (reference sequence). The CDR3 runs 15 residues. This clonotype was sampled from a woman aged 40 to 50 with active COVID-19. The sequenced material came from peripheral blood. J is TRBJ1-1 and V is TRBV7-9; D possibly corresponds to TRBD1 (6 bases). CDR3 sequence (DNA): TGTGCCAGCGCCCCGTGGGCAGGGGTGAACACTGAAGCTTTCTTT. Translated, it gives CASAPWAGVNTEAFF.